The 5 T cell receptor beta chains presented below share a single source sample, sequenced in a study of response to subunit inactivated influenza vaccine. TCRdb re-derived calls from the RT-PCR reads in MiXCR, one entry per CDR3 protein. The sample consists of around 760,000 distinct CDR3 sequences, about 15% of them appearing once. The source material was PBMCs from blood, sampled 14 days before vaccination. Receptors were obtained from a man in his fifties who received an inactivated influenza vaccine.

The CDR3 protein is CASTQGGEKLFF. CDR3 nucleotide sequence: TGTGCCAGCACACAGGGGGGTGAAAAACTGTTTTTT. The chain combines TRBV12-3 or TRBV12-4 with TRBJ1-4; TRBD1 matches at 8 bases. The trim removed 7 bases at V and 7 bases at J, leaving 2 bases unmatched. The CDR3 covers 12 residues.

The chain recombines TRBV15 with TRBJ2-2; 7 positions match TRBD1. Germline values: CDR1 LNHNV, CDR2 YYDKDF (reference sequence). V gave up 5 bases and J gave up 7 bases; unmatched junction bases: 7. The CDR3 has 14 amino acids. In nucleotides, the CDR3 is TGTGCCACCAGCCCCCGGACAGGCGGCGGGGAGCTGTTTTTT. Protein sequence: CATSPRTGGGELFF.

The V and J genes are TRBV10-3 and TRBJ2-5; TRBD2 matches 7 bases. V trimming: 0 bases; J trimming: 5 bases; junction bases outside the gene matches: 6. The CDR3 length is 15 residues. Germline CDR1 reads ENHRY; CDR2 reads SYGVKD. CDR3 bases: TGTGCCATCAGTGAGTCCGAACTAGCGAGGGAGACCCAGTACTTC. Its protein is CAISESELARETQYF.

The chain recombines TRBV20-1 with TRBJ2-1; D is possibly TRBD1 (5 bases). There are 12 residues in the CDR3. Trimming left V 6 bases short and J 9 bases short, with 15 bases between. The germline V gene encodes CDR1 DFQATT and CDR2 SNEGSKA (reference sequence). The chain's CDR3 is CSAGRVFTEQFF. For the CDR3, the DNA is TGCAGTGCCGGCAGGGTATTTACTGAGCAGTTCTTC.

This clonotype has a handful of counts. V and J are TRBV3-1 and TRBJ2-3, with TRBD2 as a possible D gene (6 bases). There are 14 residues in the CDR3. V lost 3 bases to trimming and J lost 2 bases, with 9 bases between them. Per germline, CDR1 LGHDT and CDR2 YNNKEL (reference sequence). The CDR3 spells CASSQTSPTDTQYF. The CDR3, as DNA: TGTGCCAGCAGCCAGACTAGTCCCACAGATACGCAGTATTTT.